Detailed here is one T cell receptor beta chain. These data come from a study of control samples from healthy donors and cancer patients. Trimming took off 3 bases at V and 3 bases at J, with 12 bases between the two ends. Germline assignment: CDR1 SGHAT and CDR2 FQNNGV. CDR3 size: 14 residues. Only in-frame clones appear in the TCRdb table, and some are missing; sequencing was by immunoSEQ multiplex PCR. The sample records approximately 130,000 clones, around 90% being singletons. The chain employs TRBV11-2 and TRBJ2-7; no firm D call. Material: blood. The receptor was isolated from a man aged 50-59 years in good health. Here the CDR3 reads CASSFSTEHYEQYF. The CDR3 nucleotides read TGTGCCAGCAGCTTTTCTACAGAGCACTACGAGCAGTACTTC.